This note documents a single TCR beta chain sequence. The target antigen is unknown. The data were obtained in a study of blood T cells in healthy people across ages. CDR1 PRHDT and CDR2 FYEKMQ come from the germline V gene (reference sequence). Trimming took off 3 bases at V and 0 bases at J, with 8 bases between the two ends. The CDR3 loop spans 14 amino acids. Study results and caveats: There were more naive CD4+ cells and higher diversity in long-lived donors than in aged donors.

A second PCR of about 7 to 11 cycles used a sample-barcoded 5' primer and a J-beta primer mix. TCRdb redid the calling of the 5' RACE reads with MiXCR, one entry per CDR3 protein. This table has 1,500,000 or so distinct CDR3 sequences, around 55% appearing once. Sequencing was carried out using blood. The V gene is TRBV13, the J gene TRBJ1-1; D not certain. The TCR sequence derives from a man between 18 and 35 years old in good health. In DNA form, the CDR3 reads TGTGCCAGCAGCTTTGGTGTAGTGAACACTGAAGCTTTCTTT. Residues: CASSFGVVNTEAFF.